The subject of this entry is one T cell receptor beta chain. Its target is unknown. A second PCR, run for about 7 to 11 cycles, used a sample-barcoded 5' primer plus a J-beta primer mix. Paired-end reads containing CDR3 totaled no fewer than 2.5 million for each sample. Each CDR3 protein is one row after TCRdb ran MiXCR on the 5' RACE reads. The repertoire has about 1.4 million distinct CDR3 sequences, 45% to 70% of them found once; the top ten carry more than 6%. The sample is drawn from a study of blood T cells in healthy people across ages. Study-wide points: In long-lived donors, naive CD4+ cell counts and diversity exceeded those of aged donors.

The germline CDR1 and CDR2 sequences are MDHEN and SYDVKM. This CDR3 has 14 amino acids. V lost 5 bases and J lost 0, with 11 bases in between. The origin of this receptor is a man younger than 35 in good health. V and J are TRBV28 and TRBJ2-7; D unresolved. The sample taken for sequencing was blood. In DNA, the CDR3 is TGTGCCAGCAGTACAATGGGTAGCTCCTACGAGCAGTACTTC. Translation: CASSTMGSSYEQYF.